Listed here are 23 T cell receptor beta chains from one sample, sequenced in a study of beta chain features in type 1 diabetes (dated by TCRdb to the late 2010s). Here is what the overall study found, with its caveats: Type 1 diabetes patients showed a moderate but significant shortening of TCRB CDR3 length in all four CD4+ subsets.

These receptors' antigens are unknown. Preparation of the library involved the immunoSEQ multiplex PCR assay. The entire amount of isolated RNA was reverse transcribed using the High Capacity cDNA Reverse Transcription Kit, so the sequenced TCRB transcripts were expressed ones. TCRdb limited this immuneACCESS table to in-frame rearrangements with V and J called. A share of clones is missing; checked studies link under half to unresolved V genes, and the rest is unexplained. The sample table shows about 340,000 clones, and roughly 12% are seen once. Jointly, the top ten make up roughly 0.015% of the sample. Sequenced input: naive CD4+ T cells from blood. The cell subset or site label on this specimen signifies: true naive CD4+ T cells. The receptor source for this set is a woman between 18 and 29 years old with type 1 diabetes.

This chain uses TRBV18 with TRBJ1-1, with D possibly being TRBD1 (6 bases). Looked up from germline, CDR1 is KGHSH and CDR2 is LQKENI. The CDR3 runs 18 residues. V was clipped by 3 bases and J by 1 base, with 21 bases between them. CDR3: CASSPSAQGRSRNTEAFF. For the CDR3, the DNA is TGTGCCAGCTCACCTTCAGCCCAGGGGCGGTCTCGGAACACTGAAGCTTTCTTT.

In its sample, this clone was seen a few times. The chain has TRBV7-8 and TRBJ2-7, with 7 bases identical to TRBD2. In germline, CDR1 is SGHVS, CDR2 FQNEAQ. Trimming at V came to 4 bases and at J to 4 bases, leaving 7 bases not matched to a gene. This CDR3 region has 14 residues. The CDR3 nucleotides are TGTGCCAGCAGCTCCGCCCCGGGGGGTTACGAGCAGTACTTC. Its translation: CASSSAPGGYEQYF.

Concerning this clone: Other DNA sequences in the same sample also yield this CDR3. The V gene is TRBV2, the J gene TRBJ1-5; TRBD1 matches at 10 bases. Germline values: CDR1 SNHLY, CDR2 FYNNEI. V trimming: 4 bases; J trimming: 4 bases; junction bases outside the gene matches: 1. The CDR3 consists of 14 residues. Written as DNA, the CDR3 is TGTGCCAGCAGTGGGACAGGGGGGAATCAGCCCCAGCATTTT. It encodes CASSGTGGNQPQHF.

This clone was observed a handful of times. The CDR3 coding sequence is TGTGCCAGCAGTTGGACCGGGACAGTTCACACAGATACGCAGTATTTT. Translating it yields CASSWTGTVHTDTQYF. The chain employs TRBV28 and TRBJ2-3; 7 nucleotides align to TRBD1. CDR3 size: 16 residues. V gave up 4 bases and J gave up 2 bases; unmatched junction bases: 9. Germline V gene sequence: CDR1 MDHEN, CDR2 SYDVKM.

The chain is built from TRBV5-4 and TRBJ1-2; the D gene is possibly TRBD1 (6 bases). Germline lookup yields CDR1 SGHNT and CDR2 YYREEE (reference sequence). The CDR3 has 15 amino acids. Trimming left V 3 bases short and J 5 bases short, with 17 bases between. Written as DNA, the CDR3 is TGTGCCAGCAGCTCACCTACAGGGTACCAGTATGGCTACACCTTC. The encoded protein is CASSSPTGYQYGYTF.

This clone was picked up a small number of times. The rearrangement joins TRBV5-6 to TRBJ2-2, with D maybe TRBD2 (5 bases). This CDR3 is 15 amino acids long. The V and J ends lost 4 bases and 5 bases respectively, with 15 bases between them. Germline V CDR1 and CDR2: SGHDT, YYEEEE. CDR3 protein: CASSPYRGRTGELFF. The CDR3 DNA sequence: TGTGCCAGCAGCCCGTATCGGGGTCGAACCGGGGAGCTGTTTTTT.

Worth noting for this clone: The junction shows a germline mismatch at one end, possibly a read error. CDR3 DNA sequence: TGTGCCAGCAGTTACAGCCTGACAGGCCAGGACACCTTATTC. It translates to CASSYSLTGQDTLF. The V and J genes are TRBV6-5 and TRBJ1-2; D possibly corresponds to TRBD1 (6 bases). There are 14 residues in the CDR3. Looked up from germline, CDR1 is MNHEY and CDR2 is SVGAGI.

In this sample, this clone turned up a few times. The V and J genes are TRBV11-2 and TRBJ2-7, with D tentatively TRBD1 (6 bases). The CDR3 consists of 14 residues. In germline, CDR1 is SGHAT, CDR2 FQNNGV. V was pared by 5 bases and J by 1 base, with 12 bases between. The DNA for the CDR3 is TGTGCCAGCAGCCTCCAACAGGGTTCCTACGAGCAGTACTTC. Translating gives CASSLQQGSYEQYF.

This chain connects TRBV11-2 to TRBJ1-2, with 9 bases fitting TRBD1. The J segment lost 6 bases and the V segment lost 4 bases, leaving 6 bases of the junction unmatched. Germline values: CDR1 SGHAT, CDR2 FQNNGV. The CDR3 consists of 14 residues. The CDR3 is CASSSLQGAHGYTF. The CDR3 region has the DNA TGTGCCAGCAGCTCCCTACAGGGGGCGCATGGCTACACCTTC.

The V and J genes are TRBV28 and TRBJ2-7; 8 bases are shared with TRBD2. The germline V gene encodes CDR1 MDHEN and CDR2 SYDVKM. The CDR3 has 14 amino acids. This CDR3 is CASNSGMASSEQYV. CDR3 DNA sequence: TGTGCCAGCAATAGCGGGATGGCGTCCTCCGAGCAGTACGTC.

The CDR3 bases are TGCGCCAGCAGTCCCGGGACAGGGCTGAACGACATTCAGTACTTC. Amino acid sequence: CASSPGTGLNDIQYF. The J gene is TRBJ2-4, the V gene TRBV10-1, with TRBD1 matching 9 bases. CDR3 length: 15 residues. Germline lookup yields CDR1 WNHNN and CDR2 SYGVQD (reference sequence). The trim removed 5 bases at V and 8 bases at J, leaving 10 bases unmatched.

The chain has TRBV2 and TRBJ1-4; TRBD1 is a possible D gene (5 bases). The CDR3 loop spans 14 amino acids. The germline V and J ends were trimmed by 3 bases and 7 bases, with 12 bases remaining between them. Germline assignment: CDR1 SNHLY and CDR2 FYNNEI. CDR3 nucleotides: TGTGCCAGCAGTGACAGGGTAATGGGTGAAAAACTGTTTTTT. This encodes CASSDRVMGEKLFF. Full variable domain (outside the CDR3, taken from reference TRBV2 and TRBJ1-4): EPEVTQTPSHQVTQMGQEVILRCVPISNHLYFYWYRQILGQKVEFLVSFYNNEISEKSEIFDDQFSVERPDGSNFTLKIRSTKLEDSAMYFCASSDRVMGEKLFFGSGTQLSVL.

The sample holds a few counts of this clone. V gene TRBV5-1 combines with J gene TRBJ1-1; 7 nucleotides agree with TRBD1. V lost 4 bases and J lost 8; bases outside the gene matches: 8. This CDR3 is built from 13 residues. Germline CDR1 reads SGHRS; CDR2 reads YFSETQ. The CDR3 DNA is TGCGCCAGCAGCCCACGACAGGGAAAAGAAGCTTTCTTT. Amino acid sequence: CASSPRQGKEAFF.

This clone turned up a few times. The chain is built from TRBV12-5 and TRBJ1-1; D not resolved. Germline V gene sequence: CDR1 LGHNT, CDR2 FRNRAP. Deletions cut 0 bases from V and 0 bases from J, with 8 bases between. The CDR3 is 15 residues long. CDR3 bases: TGTGCTAGTGGTTTGGTACGCGGTATGAACACTGAAGCTTTCTTT. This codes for CASGLVRGMNTEAFF.

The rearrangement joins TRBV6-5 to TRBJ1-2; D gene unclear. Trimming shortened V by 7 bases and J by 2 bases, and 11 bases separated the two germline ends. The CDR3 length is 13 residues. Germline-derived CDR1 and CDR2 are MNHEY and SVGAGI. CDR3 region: CASMNLNNYGYTF. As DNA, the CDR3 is TGTGCCAGCATGAACTTAAACAACTATGGCTACACCTTC.

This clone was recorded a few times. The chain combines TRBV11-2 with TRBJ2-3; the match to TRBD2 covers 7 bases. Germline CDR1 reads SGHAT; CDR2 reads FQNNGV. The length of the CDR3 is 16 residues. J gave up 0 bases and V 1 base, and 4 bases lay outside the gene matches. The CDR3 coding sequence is TGTGCCAGCAGCTTAGGACTAGCTCCTAGCACAGATACGCAGTATTTT. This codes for CASSLGLAPSTDTQYF.

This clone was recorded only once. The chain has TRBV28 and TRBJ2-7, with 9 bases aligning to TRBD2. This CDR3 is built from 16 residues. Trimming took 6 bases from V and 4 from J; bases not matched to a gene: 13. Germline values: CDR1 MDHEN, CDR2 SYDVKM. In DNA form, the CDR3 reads TGTGCCAGCAGCCCAGCTAGCGGGATACGATCGTACGAGCAGTACTTC. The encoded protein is CASSPASGIRSYEQYF.

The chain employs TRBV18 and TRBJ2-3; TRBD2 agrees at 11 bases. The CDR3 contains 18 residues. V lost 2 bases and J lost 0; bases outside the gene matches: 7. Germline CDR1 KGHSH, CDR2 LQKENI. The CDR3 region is CASSPVTSGAASTDTQYF. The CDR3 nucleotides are TGTGCCAGCTCACCAGTGACTAGCGGGGCTGCTAGCACAGATACGCAGTATTTT.

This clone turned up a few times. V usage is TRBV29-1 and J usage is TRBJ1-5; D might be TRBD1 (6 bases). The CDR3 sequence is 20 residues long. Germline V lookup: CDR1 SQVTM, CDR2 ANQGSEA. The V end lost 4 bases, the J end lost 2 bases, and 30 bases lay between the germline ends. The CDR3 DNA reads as TGCAGCGTTGTAGTGGGGCCATTCCACAGGGAATCAACGGGCAATCAGCCCCAGCATTTT. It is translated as CSVVVGPFHRESTGNQPQHF.

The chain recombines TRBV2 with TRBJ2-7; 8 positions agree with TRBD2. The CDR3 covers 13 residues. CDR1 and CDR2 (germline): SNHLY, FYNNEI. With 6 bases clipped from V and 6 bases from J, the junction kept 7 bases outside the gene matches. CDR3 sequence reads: CASSPGRDREQYV. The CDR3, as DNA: TGTGCCAGCAGCCCCGGGAGGGATCGCGAGCAGTACGTC.

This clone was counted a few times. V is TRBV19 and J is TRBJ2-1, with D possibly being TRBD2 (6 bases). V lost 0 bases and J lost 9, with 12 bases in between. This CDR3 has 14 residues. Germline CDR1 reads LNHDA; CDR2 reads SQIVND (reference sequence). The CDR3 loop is CASSIELAFIEQFF. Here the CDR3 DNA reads TGTGCCAGTAGTATAGAACTAGCATTTATTGAGCAGTTCTTC.

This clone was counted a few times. The CDR3 loop is CASTSGETGTSIYEQFF. As DNA, the CDR3 is TGTGCCAGCACCTCTGGGGAAACCGGGACTAGTATCTATGAGCAGTTCTTC. The rearrangement joins TRBV7-9 to TRBJ2-1; the match to TRBD2 covers 8 bases. This CDR3 contains 17 residues. The V gene's germline CDR1 is SEHNR and CDR2 FQNEAQ (reference sequence). V lost 7 bases and J lost 8; bases outside the gene matches: 19.

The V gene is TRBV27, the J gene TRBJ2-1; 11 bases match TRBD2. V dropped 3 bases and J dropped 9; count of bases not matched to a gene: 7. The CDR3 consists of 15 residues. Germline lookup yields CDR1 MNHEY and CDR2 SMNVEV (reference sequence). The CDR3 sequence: CASSLVLAGGGEQFF. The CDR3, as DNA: TGTGCCAGCAGTTTGGTTCTAGCGGGAGGTGGTGAGCAGTTCTTC.